The 21 T cell receptor beta chains given below trace back to one sample, sequenced in a study of blood T cells in healthy people across ages. It was with a sample-barcoded 5' primer and a J-beta primer mix that a second PCR of about 6 to 11 cycles was run. MiXCR was run by TCRdb on the 5' RACE reads, yielding one entry per CDR3 protein. The sample shows 950,000 to 1,200,000 distinct CDR3 sequences, 35% to 40% of them seen only once. The specimen was blood. These receptor sequences come from a man aged 18 to 30 in good health.

This clonotype has at least ten counts. The chain recombines TRBV5-1 with TRBJ1-1; the D gene is possibly TRBD1 (5 bases). From germline, CDR1 is SGHRS and CDR2 YFSETQ. Trimming took off 0 bases at V and 4 bases at J, with 16 bases between the two ends. This CDR3 spans 16 amino acids. DNA of the CDR3: TGCGCCAGCAGCTTGGCATCGGTTGGGGGTGGCACTGAAGCTTTCTTT. Amino acids: CASSLASVGGGTEAFF.

This rearrangement joins TRBV7-9 to TRBJ2-1; TRBD1 agrees at 7 bases. V lost 5 bases and J lost 11; bases outside the gene matches: 18. Germline V lookup: CDR1 SEHNR, CDR2 FQNEAQ (reference sequence). The CDR3 loop spans 16 amino acids. The CDR3 DNA follows: TGTGCCAGCAGCCGCTTCCTACCTGACAGGGATCCTCAGCAGTTCTTC. This encodes CASSRFLPDRDPQQFF.

As concerns this clonotype: One end of the junction fails to match germline, which may point to a read error. V is TRBV4-2 and J is TRBJ2-3, with a weak D call TRBD1 (5 bases). The germline CDR1 and CDR2 sequences are LGHNA and YNFKEQ. CDR3 length: 16 amino acids. CDR3 nucleotide sequence: TGTGCCAGCAGCCAAGATGGCGGACCTAACACAGGTACGCAGTATTTT. Translated, it gives CASSQDGGPNTGTQYF.

This clonotype came up a few times. J is TRBJ1-5 and V is TRBV20-1; D is perhaps TRBD1 (5 bases). CDR1 DFQATT and CDR2 SNEGSKA come from the germline V gene (reference sequence). The CDR3 is 15 residues long. V lost 0 bases and J lost 1, with 10 bases in between. The CDR3 DNA reads as TGCAGTGCTAGAGATGCCAGGACAAGCAATCAGCCCCAGCATTTT. Its translation is CSARDARTSNQPQHF.

The chain links TRBV20-1 to TRBJ2-3; TRBD2 agrees at 9 bases. Germline V gene lookup returns CDR1 DFQATT and CDR2 SNEGSKA (reference sequence). The trim removed 2 bases at V and 2 bases at J, leaving 5 bases unmatched. The CDR3 runs 15 residues. CDR3 in amino acids: CSARWQRGATDTQYF. The CDR3, as DNA: TGCAGTGCTAGATGGCAGCGGGGGGCCACAGATACGCAGTATTTT.

This clonotype was counted between two and nine times. The chain joins TRBV10-3 to TRBJ1-6; D call uncertain. Per the germline V gene, CDR1 is ENHRY and CDR2 is SYGVKD. The CDR3 has 15 residues. V was cut by 0 bases and J by 8 bases, with 11 bases left in between. In nucleotides, the CDR3 is TGTGCCATCAGTGAGTCCGGGAATGGAGATTCACCCCTCCACTTT. The encoded protein is CAISESGNGDSPLHF.

The chain links TRBV3-1 to TRBJ2-7; D call uncertain. V shed 3 bases and J shed 7 bases, with 13 bases lying between them. This CDR3 region has 13 residues. Germline CDR1 and CDR2: LGHDT and YNNKEL (reference sequence). The CDR3 coding sequence is TGTGCCAGCAGCCACAGTAGTTGGGATGAGCAGTACTTC. Its translation: CASSHSSWDEQYF.

There are a few counts of this clonotype. This chain uses TRBV27 with TRBJ1-5; D may be TRBD1 (5 bases). The CDR3 extends over 15 amino acids. From germline, CDR1 is MNHEY and CDR2 SMNVEV (reference sequence). Deletions cut 3 bases from V and 6 bases from J, with 15 bases between. The CDR3 bases are TGTGCCAGCAGTTTTGGGGGACCTGGGGGTCAGCCCCAGCATTTT. It yields the protein CASSFGGPGGQPQHF.

The V and J genes are TRBV15 and TRBJ1-1; no clear D gene. Germline V gives CDR1 LNHNV, CDR2 YYDKDF (reference sequence). Trimming cost V 0 bases and J 1 base, with 9 bases left between them. The CDR3 extends over 15 amino acids. This chain's CDR3 is CATSRDQTPNTEAFF. CDR3 nucleotides: TGTGCCACCAGCAGAGATCAGACTCCGAACACTGAAGCTTTCTTT.

J is TRBJ1-4 and V is TRBV9; TRBD1 matches at 8 bases. CDR1 SGDLS and CDR2 YYNGEE come from the germline V gene. Trimming cost V 3 bases and J 5 bases; bases outside gene matches: 12. The CDR3 has 17 amino acids. CDR3 sequence reads: CASSGRESDRANEKLFF. In DNA, the CDR3 is TGTGCCAGCAGCGGCCGGGAGTCGGACAGGGCGAATGAAAAACTGTTTTTT.

About this clonotype itself: This may come from a read error, since a much larger clone is one base off. V usage is TRBV12-3 or TRBV12-4 and J usage is TRBJ1-2; 7 bases are a match to TRBD1. CDR3 size: 14 residues. In DNA form, the CDR3 reads TGTGCCGGCAGTCGGGACAGAGTTAACTATGGCTACACCTTC. Encoded protein: CAGSRDRVNYGYTF.

The V and J genes are TRBV6-5 and TRBJ2-7; D possibly corresponds to TRBD1 (5 bases). V was clipped by 2 bases and J by 7 bases, with 15 bases between them. This CDR3 region has 14 residues. Germline V gene sequence: CDR1 MNHEY, CDR2 SVGAGI. CDR3 DNA: TGTGCCAGCAGTTACCAGGGTCCCTACAATGAGCAGTACTTC. Translation: CASSYQGPYNEQYF.

The chain recombines TRBV20-1 with TRBJ2-3, with 10 bases matching TRBD1. Per the germline V gene, CDR1 is DFQATT and CDR2 is SNEGSKA (reference sequence). The length of the CDR3 is 14 residues. J lost 4 bases, V lost 4 bases, and 5 bases had no gene match. The CDR3 loop reads CSATGTGDPDTQYF. As DNA, the CDR3 is TGCAGTGCTACAGGGACAGGGGATCCAGATACGCAGTATTTT.

The CDR3: CASSFFSGDTEAFF. In DNA form, the CDR3 reads TGTGCCAGCAGCTTCTTTTCCGGGGACACTGAAGCTTTCTTT. The rearrangement uses TRBV7-9 and TRBJ1-1; D uncertain. CDR1 is SEHNR, CDR2 FQNEAQ, per germline (reference sequence). CDR3 size: 14 residues. V lost 3 bases to trimming and J lost 3 bases, with 11 bases between them. The complete variable domain, with remaining parts taken from reference TRBV7-9 and TRBJ1-1, reads DTGVSQNPRHKITKRGQNVTFRCDPISEHNRLYWYRQTLGQGPEFLTYFQNEAQLEKSRLLSDRFSAERPKGSFSTLEIQRTEQGDSAMYLCASSFFSGDTEAFFGQGTRLTVV.

This clonotype showed up just a few times. J is TRBJ1-6 and V is TRBV7-2; the match to TRBD1 covers 10 bases. Germline V gives CDR1 SGHTA, CDR2 FQGNSA. This CDR3 has 17 amino acids. The V and J ends lost 5 bases and 3 bases, in that order; junction bases with no gene match: 7. CDR3 protein: CASSLQTGGFYNSPLHF. The DNA for the CDR3 is TGTGCCAGCAGCCTCCAGACAGGGGGCTTCTATAATTCACCCCTCCACTTT.

Only a few counts were recorded for this clonotype. The chain couples TRBV6-2 or TRBV6-3 to TRBJ2-3; D uncertain. Trimming pared 0 bases from V and 5 bases from J, leaving 12 bases between. Germline assignment: CDR1 MNHEY and CDR2 SVGEGT. The CDR3 is 15 amino acids. As DNA, the CDR3 is TGTGCCAGCAGTTACTCGGTTAGCAGCTTAGATACGCAGTATTTT. The encoded protein is CASSYSVSSLDTQYF.

In its sample, this clonotype was seen a few times. This chain links TRBV20-1 with TRBJ1-6; no clear D. Germline CDR1 reads DFQATT; CDR2 reads SNEGSKA (reference sequence). The CDR3 totals 14 residues. The CDR3 bases are TGCAGCGCTCCAGAGACCTCCTATAATTCACCCCTCCACTTT. Protein sequence: CSAPETSYNSPLHF.

For this clonotype: Given a much more abundant clone one base away, this may be a read error. This chain uses TRBV6-4 with TRBJ2-1; 10 bases line up with TRBD2. The CDR3 contains 15 residues. The germline V gene has CDR1 MRHNA and CDR2 SNTAGT. The CDR3 reads CASSDSSGGYIEQFF. The DNA for the CDR3 is TGTGCCAGCAGTGACTCTAGCGGGGGGTACATTGAGCAGTTCTTC.

The V call is TRBV4-1, the J call TRBJ2-4; TRBD1 agrees at 8 bases. The CDR3 totals 14 residues. Losses at the gene ends were 1 base for V and 12 bases for J; bases not matched to a gene: 8. Germline CDR1 and CDR2: MGHRA and YSYEKL. The CDR3 DNA follows: TGCGCCAGCAGCCAAGTTCAGGGGGCGCTTGGTCAGTACTTC. Translation gives CASSQVQGALGQYF.

Here the CDR3 reads CASSREGLGRTDTQYF. Here the CDR3 DNA reads TGCGCCAGCAGCCGGGAGGGCCTAGGACGAACAGATACGCAGTATTTT. The chain employs TRBV5-1 and TRBJ2-3; 8 positions match TRBD2. V dropped 4 bases and J dropped 3; count of bases not matched to a gene: 10. The germline V gene encodes CDR1 SGHRS and CDR2 YFSETQ. This CDR3 contains 16 residues.

The DNA of the CDR3 is TGTGCCAGCAGTTACGGGTCAGGGGGTTGGGTAGAGACCCAGTACTTC. It is translated as CASSYGSGGWVETQYF. V is TRBV6-5 and J is TRBJ2-5; 7 nucleotides align to TRBD1. CDR1 is MNHEY, CDR2 SVGAGI, per germline. The CDR3 is 16 residues long. Trimming removed 2 bases from V and 4 bases from J; junction bases left unmatched: 10.